Here is one T cell receptor beta chain with its context. This clone's antigen is unknown. Base-call qualities are not available, and no considerably larger clone is one nucleotide away. This entry comes from a study of blood T cell repertoires in COVID-19 (dated by TCRdb to about 2020). For the study in its entirety: The collaborator samples originated in the United States, Italy and Spain and spanned the acute and convalescent phases of COVID-19. The material from the prospective study consisted of cDNA or gDNA derived from T cells, B-cell-depleted T cells, or PBMCs. Subjects who had been exposed to COVID-19, were actively infected with it, or had recovered from it provided the deeply sampled blood TCRbeta repertoires that made up the dataset. The repertoires were made available in a free public database intended to serve as a resource for research on the immune response to SARS-CoV-2. The samples were drawn from the first 160 participants of the ongoing ImmuneRACE study and from over 950 subjects provided by 6 global collaborators. A de-identified subject ID, COVID-19 status, age in years and sex were almost always included in the sample metadata. Where available, HLA class I and class II types were taken from metadata supplied by the sample provider and were not determined by assay-based typing. The investigation overall reported the following: The amount of clinical and demographic metadata varied by source and participant and was provided uncurated.

In the germline V gene (reference sequence), CDR1 corresponds to MNHEY and CDR2 to SMNVEV. The CDR3 goes from the cysteine to the phenylalanine over 15 residues. This entry keeps only the CDR3 DNA: 45 bases, framed from base 1. The germline V and J ends show losses of 2 bases and 5 bases respectively, and no gene match explains 1 base of the junction. The immunoSEQ Assay, a bias-controlled multiplex PCR, was used to amplify TCRbeta CDR3 regions from genomic DNA. As for the original processing: Nucleated cell counts per sample were estimated from amplification of reference gene primers within the assay. To quantify the absolute abundance of each unique TCRbeta CDR3 rearrangement, sequence reads were collapsed and filtered. Productive Simpson clonality was computed per sample as the square root of Simpson's diversity index over productive rearrangements. TCRdb limited this immuneACCESS table to in-frame rearrangements with V and J called. A share of clones is missing; checked studies link under half to unresolved V genes, and the rest is unexplained. Clone size and the V and J calls come from that table; the DNA yielded D and trimming. The table for this sample lists fewer than 250,000 clones; around 88% of them were counted only once. In total, the top ten clones hold roughly 14% of the sample.

Enrolling through a virtual design, the prospective study's participants ranged in age from roughly 18 to 95 years and lived across more than 20 United States geographic areas. To assign participants to cohorts, the prospective study relied on clinical history that participants themselves reported in a screening survey and a study questionnaire. In the prospective study, whole blood, serum and a nasopharyngeal or oropharyngeal swab were collected from each participant by mobile phlebotomists. Over a roughly 2-month period, participants in the prospective study had the option of providing additional blood draws and questionnaires. Blood samples from the prospective study were shipped frozen or at room temperature prior to DNA extraction.

Sequenced: PBMCs or T cells enriched from blood (not recorded which). The sequence came from a woman aged 50 to 60 with acute COVID-19. The rearrangement joined TRBV27 to TRBJ2-1; TRBD2 lines up with 12 middle nucleotides. The bases are TGTGCCAGCAGTTTAGGACTAGCGGGACACAATGAGCAGTTCTTC. Translated, this gives CASSLGLAGHNEQFF.